This T cell receptor beta chain stems from a study of PD-1 and CTLA-4 blockade in melanoma. Sequencing used immunoSEQ multiplex PCR; TCRdb keeps in-frame clones, though not all of them. Of under 7,500 clones listed, about four fifths were seen once; the top ten hold about 39%. The ends were cut back, 6 bases at V and 2 bases at J, with 11 bases in the middle. The CDR3 sequence is 13 residues long. This clonotype was obtained from a human donor with melanoma. This chain connects TRBV12-3 or TRBV12-4 to TRBJ2-7; D gene uncertain. The sequencing used CD8+ T cells from peripheral blood, collected before anti-PD-1 treatment. CDR3 sequence: CASSLGPAYEQYF. CDR3 in DNA: TGTGCCAGCAGCCTTGGACCGGCCTACGAGCAGTACTTC.